These T cell receptor beta chains were read from a single sample in a study of pediatric ulcerative colitis. Sequencing was performed with immunoSEQ multiplex PCR; in TCRdb, only in-frame clones are kept and a portion is missing. The table lists tens of thousands of clones, roughly 79% of them singletons, with over 3% in the top ten. The sample comprised gut tissue. The receptors were sampled from a girl aged 10 to 17 with moderate ulcerative colitis. CDR3s include the opening cysteine and the closing phenylalanine or tryptophan. The order of the fields is D gene, V gene, J gene, clone size, CDR3 protein, CDR3 DNA. The D gene is left open where the match is weak. Size tells how often a clone was seen (once, few, many) or the class of an expanded clone, and some rows leave it out.

NA	TRBV4-1	TRBJ1-2	NA	CASSPSDSSSYGYTF	TGCGCCAGCAGCCCCAGTGACAGCTCTAGCTATGGCTACACCTTC
TRBD1	TRBV2	TRBJ2-7	once	CASSDGLFRDRPSYEQYF	TGTGCCAGCAGTGATGGGTTGTTCCGGGACAGGCCATCCTACGAGCAGTACTTC
NA	TRBV27	TRBJ2-7	NA	CASSLGPIYEQYF	TGTGCCAGCAGCCTTGGACCTATTTACGAGCAGTACTTC
NA	TRBV6-1	TRBJ1-5	NA	CASEDTGNQPQHF	TGTGCCAGCGAGGACACCGGCAATCAGCCCCAGCATTTT
NA	TRBV5-4	TRBJ2-3	NA	CASSLALPPDTQYF	TGTGCCAGCAGCTTGGCCCTTCCCCCCGATACGCAGTATTTT
NA	TRBV5-1	TRBJ1-2	NA	CASSLTGSRDYGYTF	TGCGCCAGCAGCTTGACGGGGAGCCGGGACTATGGCTACACCTTC
NA	TRBV18	TRBJ2-3	NA	CASSPAAGSGQSSTDTQYF	TGTGCCAGCTCACCCGCGGCGGGCTCGGGGCAGTCTAGCACAGATACGCAGTATTTT
NA	TRBV27	TRBJ2-5	once	CASSFGDSQETQYF	TGTGCCAGCAGTTTTGGAGACAGTCAAGAGACCCAGTACTTC
NA	TRBV7-4	TRBJ2-2	NA	CASSLVRRYTGELFF	TGTGCCAGCAGCTTAGTGCGCAGGTACACCGGGGAGCTGTTTTTT
TRBD1	TRBV11-1	TRBJ1-1	NA	CASSQITGTGNTEAFF	TGTGCCAGCAGCCAAATCACCGGGACAGGGAACACTGAAGCTTTCTTT
NA	TRBV7-9	TRBJ1-1	few	CASSRLWNTEAFF	TGTGCCAGCAGCAGACTCTGGAACACTGAAGCTTTCTTT
NA	TRBV5-6	TRBJ2-6	NA	CASSHRAVRGANVLTF	TGTGCCAGCAGCCATAGGGCAGTTAGGGGGGCCAACGTCCTGACTTTC
NA	TRBV15	TRBJ2-4	NA	CATSRDLQGGPAGLAKNIQYF	TGTGCCACCAGCAGAGATCTCCAGGGGGGCCCGGCGGGCTTAGCCAAAAACATTCAGTACTTC
NA	TRBV7-9	TRBJ2-1	NA	CASSPVGSYNEQFF	TGTGCCAGCAGCCCCGTGGGGTCCTACAATGAGCAGTTCTTC
TRBD1	TRBV27	TRBJ2-7	NA	CASSPRTGSSYEQYF	TGTGCCAGCAGTCCGAGGACAGGGAGCTCCTACGAGCAGTACTTC
NA	TRBV5-1	TRBJ1-2	NA	CASSPQDVNYGYTF	TGCGCCAGCAGTCCCCAGGACGTTAACTATGGCTACACCTTC